Following are 2 T cell receptor beta chains from one sample sequenced in a study of OX40 agonist ivuxolimab in advanced cancers. Assay: immunoSEQ multiplex PCR; the TCRdb copy retains only in-frame clones and omits some. The table shows 60,000 to 75,000 clones, with over 65% occurring only once. Source: CD4+ or CD8+ T cells sorted from blood, taken in a trial of the OX40 agonist ivuxolimab. These receptors came from an adult with an advanced solid tumor such as melanoma, head and neck, liver or kidney cancer.

The chain employs TRBV5-6 and TRBJ2-1, with TRBD1 identical over 8 bases. Trimming took 4 bases from V and 0 from J; bases not matched to a gene: 6. CDR3 size: 16 residues. Germline V lookup: CDR1 SGHDT, CDR2 YYEEEE. The CDR3 DNA follows: TGTGCCAGCAGCCCCTCGGACAGGGCCTCCTACAATGAGCAGTTCTTC. It encodes CASSPSDRASYNEQFF.

The chain recombines TRBV30 with TRBJ1-5; TRBD1 might be the D (5 bases). The germline V and J ends were trimmed by 3 bases and 4 bases, with 25 bases remaining between them. This CDR3 region has 18 residues. Germline CDR1 GTSNPN, CDR2 SVGIG (reference sequence). In nucleotides, the CDR3 is TGTGCCTGGAGCCCACCGGGCAGGGCAGTGAAAAGGAATCAGCCCCAGCATTTT. This encodes CAWSPPGRAVKRNQPQHF.